What follows are 2 T cell receptor beta chains derived from one specimen sequenced in a study of blood T cell repertoires in COVID-19. Assay: immunoSEQ multiplex PCR; the TCRdb copy retains only in-frame clones and omits some. The sample has 300,000 to 350,000 clones; approximately 85% are singletons. Sequenced input: PBMCs or T cells enriched from blood (not recorded which). All receptors derive from a man younger than 40 who had recovered from COVID-19.

The chain links TRBV7-3 to TRBJ2-7; TRBD2 matches at 10 bases. V was clipped by 7 bases and J by 5 bases; unmatched bases: 17. The CDR3 has 17 residues. Germline loops: CDR1 SGHTA, CDR2 FQGTGA. The CDR3 loop is CASTIFAAGGRVDEQYF. The CDR3 DNA follows: TGTGCCAGCACCATCTTCGCAGCGGGGGGGAGAGTAGACGAGCAGTACTTC.

This clone was detected once. J is TRBJ1-6 and V is TRBV27; D not resolved. Germline CDR1 reads MNHEY; CDR2 reads SMNVEV (reference sequence). V was pared by 5 bases and J by 10 bases, with 9 bases between. The CDR3 is 12 amino acids. CDR3: CASSPNRSPLHF. CDR3 DNA: TGTGCCAGCAGTCCCAACCGGTCACCCCTCCACTTT.